This TCR beta chain was sequenced during a study of control samples from healthy donors and cancer patients. The CDR3 runs to 12 residues. Trimming took 0 bases from V and 4 from J, leaving 4 bases between them. CDR1 is SGHRS and CDR2 is YFSETQ in the germline V gene. TCRdb's copy holds only in-frame clones and misses some; the assay was immunoSEQ multiplex PCR. This table holds approximately 100,000 clones, around 89% found once. Specimen: blood. This TCR derives from a man under 40 in good health. V is TRBV5-1 and J is TRBJ1-2; D not resolved. The CDR3 DNA follows: TGCGCCAGCAGCTTGGGTAGCTATGGCTACACCTTC. It is translated as CASSLGSYGYTF. Filled out from reference TRBV5-1 and TRBJ1-2, the complete variable domain reads KAGVTQTPRYLIKTRGQQVTLSCSPISGHRSVSWYQQTPGQGLQFLFEYFSETQRNKGNFPGRFSGRQFSNSRSEMNVSTLELGDSALYLCASSLGSYGYTFGSGTRLTVV.